This TCR beta chain was sequenced for a study of blood T cell repertoires in COVID-19. Whole-study context: From the United States, Italy and Spain came samples of acute and convalescent COVID-19. Sample material is recorded as cDNA or gDNA derived from T cells, B-cell-depleted T cells, or PBMCs.

This CDR3 comprises 15 residues. Germline lookup yields CDR1 LGHDT and CDR2 YNNKEL (reference sequence). The V gene lost 1 base and the J gene lost 5 bases, with 14 bases spanning the gap. Sequencing was performed with immunoSEQ multiplex PCR; in TCRdb, only in-frame clones are kept and a portion is missing. This table has about 200,000 clones, almost 85% appearing once. Individuals aged about 18 to 95 years were recruited from approximately 22 US areas. Each participant's cohort was designated according to participant-reported clinical history. The sample comprised PBMCs or T cells enriched from blood (not recorded which). The chain carries TRBV3-1 (or the pseudogene TRBV3-2) and TRBJ2-5; a weak D match, TRBD2 (7 bases). The sequence was obtained from a middle-aged man who had recovered from COVID-19. In DNA, the CDR3 is TGTGCCAGCAGCCAAGTCCCGGGGGGCGGGGAGACCCAGTACTTC. This sequence encodes CASSQVPGGGETQYF.